This entry lists 31 T cell receptor beta chains sequenced from one sample in a study of cytomegalovirus exposure and HLA in healthy donors. Vbeta (60) and Jbeta (13) primers were used in the PCR. Repertoires were generated with immunoSEQ multiplex PCR, while TCRdb's copy carries only in-frame clones and drops some. Among around 200,000 clones listed, roughly three quarters were seen once. The sequenced material came from PBMCs. These receptors all stem from a male donor in good health and CMV-seronegative.

V and J are TRBV6-6 and TRBJ1-5, with TRBD1 identical over 7 bases. V lost 7 bases to trimming and J lost 1 base; unmatched junction nucleotides: 7. Germline assignment: CDR1 MNHNY and CDR2 SVGAGI (reference sequence). The CDR3 runs 15 residues. In DNA form, the CDR3 reads TGTGCCAGCAACACGGGACAGATCAGCAATCAGCCCCAGCATTTT. Its protein is CASNTGQISNQPQHF.

The chain uses TRBV15 and TRBJ1-5; 7 nucleotides agree with TRBD1. This CDR3 has 15 amino acids. Germline CDR1 is LNHNV and CDR2 is YYDKDF (reference sequence). The V and J ends lost 2 bases and 7 bases, in that order; junction bases with no gene match: 8. The CDR3 region is CATSRISGGWQPQHF. CDR3 DNA: TGTGCCACCAGCAGAATCTCAGGGGGTTGGCAGCCCCAGCATTTT.

This clone was seen a single time. This rearrangement joins TRBV6-5 to TRBJ1-5, with D perhaps TRBD1 (6 bases). The CDR3 loop spans 14 amino acids. Looked up from germline, CDR1 is MNHEY and CDR2 is SVGAGI. The V end was cut by 5 bases, the J end by 7 bases, with 15 bases between. The CDR3 region is CASSQFRGTQPQHF. The CDR3 DNA reads TGTGCCAGCAGTCAATTCAGGGGAACGCAGCCCCAGCATTTT.

The chain is built from TRBV30 and TRBJ2-1; 8 bases agree with TRBD1. CDR1 and CDR2 from the germline V gene are GTSNPN and SVGIG (reference sequence). V was clipped by 0 bases and J by 7 bases; unmatched bases: 8. This CDR3 spans 15 amino acids. The CDR3 DNA reads TGTGCCTGGAGTGTATCCCGGACAGGGAGTAATGAGCAGTTCTTC. It specifies CAWSVSRTGSNEQFF.

This chain uses TRBV28 with TRBJ1-2, with D maybe TRBD1 (5 bases). The germline gives CDR1 MDHEN, CDR2 SYDVKM. The germline V and J ends were trimmed by 1 base and 4 bases, with 10 bases remaining between them. The CDR3 totals 14 residues. Written as DNA, the CDR3 is TGTGCCAGCAGTTTATATCAGGGTTCCTATGGCTACACCTTC. Protein product: CASSLYQGSYGYTF.

V and J are TRBV28 and TRBJ2-7; D ambiguous. Trimming removed 8 bases at V and 3 bases at J, with 11 bases between. The CDR3 is 12 residues long. Looked up from germline, CDR1 is MDHEN and CDR2 is SYDVKM. CDR3 sequence reads: CASRRDSYEQYF. The CDR3 coding sequence is TGTGCCAGCCGGAGAGATAGCTACGAGCAGTACTTC.

The DNA of the CDR3 is TGTGCCAGCAGTATGACAATCAACTATGGCTACACCTTC. This gives the protein CASSMTINYGYTF. The chain couples TRBV27 to TRBJ1-2; D ambiguous. The CDR3 sequence is 13 residues long. CDR1 and CDR2 from the germline V gene are MNHEY and SMNVEV (reference sequence). The ends were cut back, 5 bases at V and 2 bases at J, with 9 bases in the middle.

A few counts support this clone. This chain uses TRBV5-1 with TRBJ2-7; 7 bases fit TRBD1. Germline CDR1 SGHRS, CDR2 YFSETQ. The length of the CDR3 is 14 residues. V shed 4 bases and J 3 bases; nucleotides not matched to a gene: 7. The CDR3 spells CASSQDRPYYEQYF. The CDR3 DNA sequence: TGCGCCAGCAGCCAGGACAGGCCTTACTACGAGCAGTACTTC.

V is TRBV29-1 and J is TRBJ1-1; D may be TRBD1 (5 bases). Germline V gene lookup returns CDR1 SQVTM and CDR2 ANQGSEA. The CDR3 is 13 residues long. With 2 bases removed from V and 1 base from J, the gap between germline ends came to 8 bases. CDR3 region: CSVEYDRNTEAFF. The CDR3 DNA follows: TGCAGCGTTGAATATGACAGGAACACTGAAGCTTTCTTT.

V and J are TRBV6-4 and TRBJ1-5; 7 bases fit TRBD1. The CDR3 length is 13 residues. Trimming at V came to 2 bases and at J to 7 bases, leaving 2 bases not matched to a gene. Germline CDR1 MRHNA, CDR2 SNTAGT. For the CDR3, the DNA is TGTGCCAGCAGTGACATAGGGGGCCAGCCCCAGCATTTT. This translates into CASSDIGGQPQHF.

The CDR3 DNA is TGTGCCAGCAGCTTGATCTGGACAGGCGGGACTGAAGCTTTCTTT. As protein: CASSLIWTGGTEAFF. The chain links TRBV5-6 to TRBJ1-1, with TRBD1 identical over 7 bases. The V and J ends lost 1 base and 5 bases, in that order; junction bases with no gene match: 8. CDR1 is SGHDT and CDR2 is YYEEEE in the germline V gene. CDR3 length equals 15 residues.

This sequence joins TRBV7-3 and TRBJ1-1; tentatively, D is TRBD1 (5 bases). Germline V CDR1 and CDR2: SGHTA, FQGTGA. V was shortened by 4 bases and J by 3 bases, with 9 bases between the two germline ends. There are 13 residues in the CDR3. The CDR3, as DNA: TGTGCCAGCAGCTCCACAGGTTACACTGAAGCTTTCTTT. This codes for CASSSTGYTEAFF.

This clone was observed a handful of times. The rearrangement uses TRBV27 and TRBJ1-5; D gene ambiguous. The CDR3 covers 15 residues. The V gene lost 3 bases and the J gene lost 3 bases, with 12 bases spanning the gap. The germline V gene encodes CDR1 MNHEY and CDR2 SMNVEV (reference sequence). CDR3 protein: CASSLYPADNQPQHF. The CDR3 coding sequence is TGTGCCAGCAGTTTGTATCCAGCGGACAATCAGCCCCAGCATTTT.

This clone was found a few times. The V and J genes are TRBV6-1 and TRBJ1-1; a possible D gene is TRBD1 (6 bases). CDR1 and CDR2 (germline): MNHNS, SASEGT. This CDR3 is built from 14 residues. The V end was cut by 6 bases, the J end by 5 bases, with 16 bases between. CDR3 DNA sequence: TGTGCCAGCAGCTCAACTTCCACAGGGACTGAAGCTTTCTTT. It translates to CASSSTSTGTEAFF.

The chain has TRBV9 and TRBJ2-3, with a possible D match to TRBD2 (6 bases). The CDR3 totals 15 residues. CDR1 and CDR2 (germline): SGDLS, YYNGEE. With 3 bases removed from V and 4 bases from J, the gap between germline ends came to 15 bases. CDR3 amino acids: CASSAGGRVADTQYF. The CDR3, as DNA: TGTGCCAGCAGCGCCGGGGGTAGGGTGGCAGATACGCAGTATTTT.

The V and J genes are TRBV27 and TRBJ1-3; D is ambiguous. The V gene lost 6 bases and the J gene lost 0 bases, with 21 bases spanning the gap. This CDR3 is 18 amino acids long. CDR1 and CDR2 from the germline V gene are MNHEY and SMNVEV (reference sequence). This CDR3 reads CASSRGWGDIISGNTIYF. The DNA for the CDR3 is TGTGCCAGCAGCCGCGGATGGGGAGACATAATCTCTGGAAACACCATATATTTT.

The J gene is TRBJ1-2, the V gene TRBV28, with D hard to call. The CDR3 totals 11 residues. Germline V gene lookup returns CDR1 MDHEN and CDR2 SYDVKM. V was clipped by 8 bases and J by 8 bases, with 12 bases between them. CDR3 loop: CASAGKEGYTF. In DNA form, the CDR3 reads TGTGCCAGCGCGGGCAAAGAGGGCTACACCTTC.

This chain joins TRBV9 and TRBJ2-7; 9 positions agree with TRBD2. The CDR3 sequence is 15 residues long. Germline V lookup: CDR1 SGDLS, CDR2 YYNGEE. V shed 4 bases and J 0 bases; nucleotides not matched to a gene: 5. The CDR3 bases are TGTGCCAGCAGCATTAGCGGGGGAAGCTCCTACGAGCAGTACTTC. It translates to CASSISGGSSYEQYF.

The genes are TRBV7-9 and TRBJ1-4, with D unclear. V was pared by 1 base and J by 0 bases, with 6 bases between. CDR3 length: 15 residues. In germline, CDR1 is SEHNR, CDR2 FQNEAQ (reference sequence). This chain's CDR3 is CASSLERSTNEKLFF. The DNA for the CDR3 is TGTGCCAGCAGCTTAGAGCGGTCAACTAATGAAAAACTGTTTTTT.

The CDR3 reads CATSRDVRSSNQPQHF. CDR3 bases: TGTGCCACCAGCAGAGATGTACGGAGTAGCAATCAGCCCCAGCATTTT. The J gene is TRBJ1-5, the V gene TRBV15; D remains ambiguous. V lost 0 bases and J 0 bases, leaving 9 bases between the germline ends. This CDR3 region has 16 residues. Germline CDR1 and CDR2: LNHNV and YYDKDF (reference sequence).

V and J are TRBV6-5 and TRBJ1-1; TRBD1 matches 9 bases. V gave up 5 bases and J gave up 7 bases; unmatched junction bases: 5. Germline V gene sequence: CDR1 MNHEY, CDR2 SVGAGI. The CDR3 spans 13 residues. The CDR3 DNA follows: TGTGCCAGCAGTCCCGGGACAGGGTTTGAAGCTTTCTTT. This sequence encodes CASSPGTGFEAFF.

V gene TRBV6-1 combines with J gene TRBJ2-7; TRBD1 is a possible D gene (5 bases). Germline V gives CDR1 MNHNS, CDR2 SASEGT. Trimming removed 1 base at V and 4 bases at J, with 11 bases between. This CDR3 contains 14 residues. CDR3 protein: CASSEDRNTYEQYF. The DNA of the CDR3 is TGTGCCAGCAGTGAAGACAGGAATACTTACGAGCAGTACTTC.

The chain links TRBV9 to TRBJ2-1; 10 bases agree with TRBD1. This CDR3 spans 15 amino acids. Germline V gene lookup returns CDR1 SGDLS and CDR2 YYNGEE. Trimming cost V 0 bases and J 7 bases; bases outside gene matches: 4. CDR3 loop: CASSVEGQGGNEQFF. The CDR3 DNA reads as TGTGCCAGCAGCGTAGAAGGACAGGGGGGTAATGAGCAGTTCTTC.

V is TRBV6-5 and J is TRBJ2-5; D call uncertain. Trimming left V 2 bases short and J 6 bases short, with 7 bases between. The CDR3 length is 12 residues. The germline V gene has CDR1 MNHEY and CDR2 SVGAGI. The CDR3 region is CASSYPSQTQYF. The CDR3, as DNA: TGTGCCAGCAGTTACCCCTCCCAGACCCAGTACTTC.

This chain joins TRBV11-2 and TRBJ2-6; D ambiguous. There are 18 residues in the CDR3. Germline CDR1 is SGHAT and CDR2 is FQNNGV. The V end lost 2 bases, the J end lost 0 bases, and 14 bases lay between the germline ends. This CDR3 reads CASSLFSLPGSGANVLTF. The CDR3 coding sequence is TGTGCCAGCAGCTTATTTTCCTTACCGGGCTCTGGGGCCAACGTCCTGACTTTC.

This clone was counted a few times. This chain connects TRBV27 to TRBJ1-2; D unresolved. CDR3 length: 13 residues. Germline CDR1 MNHEY, CDR2 SMNVEV (reference sequence). The V end lost 2 bases, the J end lost 4 bases, and 8 bases lay between the germline ends. This CDR3 is CASSLASGYGYTF. CDR3 nucleotide sequence: TGTGCCAGCAGTTTAGCGTCCGGCTATGGCTACACCTTC.

The CDR3 DNA is TGTGCCTGGACCCCCGGGAACACAGGAAACACCATATATTTT. It encodes CAWTPGNTGNTIYF. The V and J genes are TRBV30 and TRBJ1-3, with no clear D. The CDR3 sequence is 14 residues long. The V gene's germline CDR1 is GTSNPN and CDR2 SVGIG (reference sequence). The ends were cut back, 4 bases at V and 4 bases at J, with 14 bases in the middle.

CDR3 nucleotides: TGTGCCAGCAGCTTAGCCCGGGACAGGAGGGAGACCCAGTACTTC. The encoded protein is CASSLARDRRETQYF. The chain recombines TRBV7-9 with TRBJ2-5; 8 bases are a match to TRBD1. CDR1 and CDR2 from the germline V gene are SEHNR and FQNEAQ (reference sequence). This CDR3 region has 15 residues. With V trimmed by 0 bases and J by 5 bases, 5 bases remained unmatched.

This chain connects TRBV7-2 to TRBJ2-1; 7 bases are shared with TRBD2. V shed 5 bases, J shed 5 bases, and the junction held 3 bases outside the gene matches. CDR3 length equals 13 residues. CDR1 and CDR2 (germline): SGHTA, FQGNSA. The CDR3 here is CASSASGNNEQFF. The CDR3 region has the DNA TGTGCCAGCAGCGCCAGCGGGAACAATGAGCAGTTCTTC.

About this clone: A read error may account for a junction end that differs from germline. CDR3 region: CSSTQGSGILNTEAFF. CDR3 nucleotide sequence: TGTTCCAGCACTCAAGGGTCCGGGATCTTGAACACTGAAGCTTTCTTT. The chain joins TRBV7-9 to TRBJ1-1; D unresolved. Germline assignment: CDR1 SEHNR and CDR2 FQNEAQ (reference sequence). CDR3 length: 16 residues.

The chain has TRBV6-5 and TRBJ2-2, with a weak D call TRBD2 (6 bases). Trimming took 8 bases from V and 4 from J, leaving 17 bases between them. Germline CDR1 MNHEY, CDR2 SVGAGI. This CDR3 has 15 amino acids. The CDR3 loop reads CASSRRDWGTGELFF. The CDR3, as DNA: TGTGCCAGCTCGCGGCGGGATTGGGGCACCGGGGAGCTGTTTTTT.